This T cell receptor (beta chain) comes out of a study of lymphopenia after photon versus proton radiotherapy. Comment on this clone: Its matching antigen is unknown.

General study points: Larger post-nadir TCR diversity loss correlated inversely with survival in deceased patients. Relative stability marked proton patients; photon patients lost diversity and naive cells. Oligoclonal CD8+ Temra expansion after nadir drove photon patients' diversity drop.

The V end was cut by 1 base, the J end by 8 bases, with 15 bases between. Germline assignment: CDR1 SGHVS and CDR2 FQNEAQ. This CDR3 is 15 amino acids long. Sequencing used immunoSEQ multiplex PCR; TCRdb keeps in-frame clones, though not all of them. The sample holds 70,000 or so clones, 92% seen once. The chain joins TRBV7-8 to TRBJ2-4, with TRBD2 as a possible D gene (7 bases). The specimen was peripheral blood, collected from a patient treated with photon-based radiotherapy. The TCR was taken from a woman aged 40 to 49 with cholangiocarcinoma. Written as DNA, the CDR3 is TGTGCCAGCAGCTTAGTGAGGGGGGGCGAGGACATTCAGTACTTC. It yields the protein CASSLVRGGEDIQYF.